This T cell receptor (beta chain) was retrieved from a study of metastatic and nonmetastatic thyroid tumors (TCRdb year 2020). Regarding the research as a whole: Repertoires were compared across peripheral blood and tumor or nodule tissue samples from malignant and benign thyroid patients. General study outcomes and caveats: In both blood and tumor samples, TCR beta diversity was reported to be significantly higher in malignant tumors than in benign nodules.

From cysteine to phenylalanine, the CDR3 is 15 amino acids long. The CDR3 DNA has 45 bases and is translated from base 1. Sequences DFQATT (CDR1) and SNEGSKA (CDR2) are obtained from the germline V gene (reference sequence). Libraries were constructed by PCR. The sequencer was an Illumina HiSeq 4000. High-throughput sequencing was used to profile the CDR3 region of the TCR beta-chain in every patient. The original methods were these. The researchers built a classifier to tell apart papillary thyroid cancer patients with distant metastasis, based on CDR3 differences among clinicopathological groups. The Shannon index was used to measure repertoire diversity, and the Morisita-Horn index was used to measure how similar tumor and blood repertoires were. TCRdb reprocessing: public reads trimmed at Q25 with fastp, clones called with MiXCR, in-frame beta chains kept. These V and J calls derive from TCRdb rather than the authors' analysis. The sample includes some 27,000 clones, with around 3.5% observed a single time. The biggest ten clones account for more than 3% of the sample.

As regards this clone: What this receptor recognizes is not known. The input lacks base qualities; no much larger clone sits a single base away.

Before undergoing thyroid surgery, none of the patients had been given any kind of treatment. Using T-cell receptor beta sequencing, the study looked back at clinical samples from patients collected from about 2011 to 2018. The sample was blood. The rearrangement combines TRBV20-1 with TRBJ2-1, with 8 bases in between that match TRBD2. The receptor comes from a male donor with papillary thyroid cancer or a benign thyroid nodule (not recorded which). Some clones in this sample may be carry-over from other donors' samples. The sequence in DNA is TGCAGCGGAAAACCGGGACTAGGTCTGACCAATGAGCAGTTCTTC. The encoded protein is CSGKPGLGLTNEQFF.